One and the same sample provided the 14 T cell receptor beta chains below, sequenced in a study of CD8 T cells in ankylosing spondylitis (dated by TCRdb to about 2017). General study outcomes and caveats: Blood from ankylosing spondylitis patients appeared to be characterized by a TCR beta motif composed of eight highly homologous amino acid variants.

Antigen specificity for these receptors is unknown. Libraries were built with 5' RACE. Sequencing used an Illumina HiSeq 2500. TCRdb applied fastp at Q25 and MiXCR to the public reads, then kept only in-frame beta chains. Each record represents a unique CDR3 protein, reported with the most common genes and DNA among its rows. The sample has about 510,000 distinct CDR3 sequences on record, roughly 5.3% of them singletons. Roughly 3.2% of the sample is held by the ten biggest clonotypes. Sequencing input: blood, either unsorted or a sorted T cell fraction (not recorded which). Source of these receptors: a male donor with ankylosing spondylitis.

This clonotype was recorded a few times. The genes are TRBV15 and TRBJ2-5, with D possibly being TRBD2 (7 bases). This CDR3 has 15 residues. V lost 0 bases to trimming and J lost 4 bases, with 12 bases between them. Germline V gives CDR1 LNHNV, CDR2 YYDKDF (reference sequence). The CDR3 region is CATSRDRGASETQYF. For the CDR3, the DNA is TGTGCCACCAGCAGAGATCGGGGGGCGTCAGAGACCCAGTACTTC.

This clonotype was picked up many times. The chain recombines TRBV7-9 with TRBJ2-2; D is undetermined. Per germline, CDR1 SEHNR and CDR2 FQNEAQ (reference sequence). The V gene lost 1 base and the J gene lost 6 bases, with 12 bases spanning the gap. The CDR3 spans 15 residues. CDR3 amino acids: CASSLDRSDPGELFF. Here the CDR3 DNA reads TGTGCCAGCAGCTTAGATCGAAGCGACCCCGGGGAGCTGTTTTTT.

Ten or more counts support this clonotype. The chain recombines TRBV29-1 with TRBJ2-1; unclear D gene. This CDR3 is 8 amino acids long. Germline lookup yields CDR1 SQVTM and CDR2 ANQGSEA. CDR3 coding DNA: TGCGCTTACAATGAGCAGTTCTTC. Translated: CAYNEQFF.

This clonotype was observed at least ten times. The V call is TRBV20-1, the J call TRBJ2-7; D unclear. Germline V gene data show CDR1 as DFQATT and CDR2 as SNEGSKA (reference sequence). V shed 5 bases and J shed 4 bases, with 24 bases lying between them. This CDR3 contains 16 residues. The CDR3 region has the DNA TGCAGTGCTCACCGCCTGGAGTCCCAAGTAACGTACGAGCAGTACTTC. Amino acid sequence: CSAHRLESQVTYEQYF.

This clonotype was seen at least ten times. The chain uses TRBV5-1 and TRBJ1-6; maybe TRBD1 (6 bases). The CDR3 runs 16 residues. The germline V and J ends were trimmed by 0 bases and 7 bases, with 14 bases remaining between them. The V gene's germline CDR1 is SGHRS and CDR2 YFSETQ. The CDR3 DNA reads as TGCGCCAGCAGCTTGGCTTCAGGGGCGGAAAATTCACCCCTCCACTTT. Protein: CASSLASGAENSPLHF. The full variable domain, its missing parts supplied by reference TRBV5-1 and TRBJ1-6, is KAGVTQTPRYLIKTRGQQVTLSCSPISGHRSVSWYQQTPGQGLQFLFEYFSETQRNKGNFPGRFSGRQFSNSRSEMNVSTLELGDSALYLCASSLASGAENSPLHFGNGTRLTVT.

This clonotype came up many times. The chain is built from TRBV7-9 and TRBJ2-7; D remains unclear. V lost 0 bases and J 3 bases, leaving 3 bases between the germline ends. CDR1 SEHNR and CDR2 FQNEAQ come from the germline V gene (reference sequence). This CDR3 is 12 amino acids long. The DNA for the CDR3 is TGTGCCAGCAGCTTAGCTATCTACGAGCAGTACTTC. The encoded protein is CASSLAIYEQYF.

This clonotype has a count of ten or more. The rearrangement joins TRBV20-1 to TRBJ2-1, with 15 nucleotides matching TRBD2. The germline gives CDR1 DFQATT, CDR2 SNEGSKA (reference sequence). This CDR3 has 15 residues. V dropped 3 bases and J dropped 9; count of bases not matched to a gene: 6. CDR3 sequence (DNA): TGCAGTGCTAGTGGAGGACTAGCGGGAGGGGTTGAGCAGTTCTTC. Its protein product is CSASGGLAGGVEQFF.

This clonotype came up many times. The chain uses TRBV7-2 and TRBJ1-1; D possibly corresponds to TRBD1 (5 bases). Germline assignment: CDR1 SGHTA and CDR2 FQGNSA. Trimming took 5 bases from V and 4 from J, leaving 11 bases between them. The CDR3 has 13 residues. This CDR3 reads CASSRDGTTEAFF. For the CDR3, the DNA is TGTGCCAGCAGCCGGGACGGGACCACTGAAGCTTTCTTT.

The rearrangement uses TRBV5-1 and TRBJ2-7, with D perhaps matching TRBD1 (6 bases). Germline CDR1 is SGHRS and CDR2 is YFSETQ. The CDR3 loop spans 14 amino acids. V lost 4 bases and J 0 bases, leaving 11 bases between the germline ends. Here the CDR3 DNA reads TGCGCCAGCAGCAGACAGGTGGTCTCCTACGAGCAGTACTTC. This gives the protein CASSRQVVSYEQYF. Filled out from reference TRBV5-1 and TRBJ2-7, the complete variable domain reads KAGVTQTPRYLIKTRGQQVTLSCSPISGHRSVSWYQQTPGQGLQFLFEYFSETQRNKGNFPGRFSGRQFSNSRSEMNVSTLELGDSALYLCASSRQVVSYEQYFGPGTRLTVT.

Ten or more counts support this clonotype. The chain is built from TRBV7-2 and TRBJ2-5; 7 bases match TRBD2. From germline, CDR1 is SGHTA and CDR2 FQGNSA. This CDR3 spans 14 amino acids. V dropped 3 bases and J dropped 5; count of bases not matched to a gene: 6. In nucleotides, the CDR3 is TGTGCCAGCAGCTTCCCTAGCGGTTGGGAGACCCAGTACTTC. It encodes CASSFPSGWETQYF.

This clonotype was seen many times. The chain joins TRBV5-1 to TRBJ1-1; D is undetermined. CDR1 SGHRS and CDR2 YFSETQ come from the germline V gene. Deletions cut 3 bases from V and 5 bases from J, with 17 bases between. The CDR3 runs to 15 residues. The CDR3 region has the DNA TGCGCCAGCAGCTCTTCGGCACTGGCCGAAACTGAAGCTTTCTTT. This translates into CASSSSALAETEAFF.

This clonotype was seen at least ten times. V gene TRBV7-2 combines with J gene TRBJ2-1; unclear D gene. V was clipped by 3 bases and J by 4 bases, with 10 bases between them. The CDR3 spans 14 residues. The germline gives CDR1 SGHTA, CDR2 FQGNSA. CDR3 protein: CASSFKTPYNEQFF. The DNA for the CDR3 is TGTGCCAGCAGCTTTAAGACTCCGTACAATGAGCAGTTCTTC.

Ten or more counts support this clonotype. CDR3 DNA sequence: TGTGCCAGCAGCGTCAACGTGAACGGGTTTGAAGCTTTCTTT. Protein product: CASSVNVNGFEAFF. This rearrangement joins TRBV7-2 to TRBJ1-1; no clear D gene. Trimming left V 5 bases short and J 7 bases short, with 17 bases between. Germline values: CDR1 SGHTA, CDR2 FQGNSA. The CDR3 has 14 amino acids.

The sample holds one count of this clonotype. J is TRBJ2-2 and V is TRBV10-3; D is perhaps TRBD1 (6 bases). Trimming pared 6 bases from V and 13 bases from J, leaving 21 bases between. Germline values: CDR1 ENHRY, CDR2 SYGVKD. The CDR3 length is 14 residues. This CDR3 is CAISPGQLTWVLFF. CDR3 coding DNA: TGTGCCATCAGCCCGGGACAATTGACCTGGGTGCTGTTTTTT.